The subject of this entry is one T cell receptor beta chain. Antigen: not known. At one end the junction does not follow the germline gene, possibly because of a read error. The entry originates in a study of tumor-infiltrating lymphocytes in primary liver carcinoma. Study context: The cohort consisted of patients whose primary liver carcinoma was surgically resected. Study outcomes and limitations: Overlap in tumor-adjacent and tumor-blood pairs fell below that of tumor region pairs.

TCR beta cDNA came from roughly 450 ng total RNA, primed with a constant-region primer. Modified slightly, ARM-PCR produced TCR beta libraries over three nested multiplex PCR rounds. Both of the initial two PCR rounds ran for nine to ten cycles and employed TRBV1-TRBV30 forward primers alongside a C-beta reverse primer. One entry per CDR3 protein results from TCRdb running MiXCR on the multiplex PCR reads. This sample yields 310,000 or so distinct CDR3 sequences, of which less than 65% are seen a single time; 6.5% belongs to the top ten. Per germline, CDR1 SGHAT and CDR2 FQNNGV. This CDR3 has 14 amino acids. Blood RNA was derived from unsorted whole blood, and germline DNA was extracted too.

This chain connects TRBV11-2 to TRBJ2-7, with a possible D match to TRBD1 (5 bases). Sequenced sample: peripheral blood. The TCR was taken from a man aged 35 to 55 with primary liver carcinoma and hepatitis B virus infection. The CDR3 coding sequence is TGTGCCTGCAGAATGCCAATCGTAGGGGATGAGCAGTACTTC. Protein: CACRMPIVGDEQYF. The full variable domain, with the rest looked up from reference TRBV11-2 and TRBJ2-7, is EAGVAQSPRYKIIEKRQSVAFWCNPISGHATLYWYQQILGQGPKLLIQFQNNGVVDDSQLPKDRFSAERLKGVDSTLKIQPAKLEDSAVYLCACRMPIVGDEQYFGPGTRLTVT.